This TCR beta chain was captured by sequencing in a study of blood T cell repertoires in COVID-19. Study-wide context: Material from acute and convalescent COVID-19 was sourced from the United States, Italy and Spain.

Losses at the gene ends were 5 bases for V and 8 bases for J; bases not matched to a gene: 5. Germline V gives CDR1 LNHDA, CDR2 SQIVND (reference sequence). The CDR3 runs to 13 residues. In the original analysis: How many nucleated cells were present was estimated from reference gene primer amplification. Libraries were prepared by immunoSEQ multiplex PCR; TCRdb keeps only in-frame clonotypes and omits some of them. The V and J calls and clone size were taken over from that table, and D and trimming were inferred from the DNA. Among about 300,000 clones listed, roughly 90% were seen once. The TCR originated in a woman between 25 and 40 years old with COVID-19, enrolled during active disease. Source material: peripheral blood. This rearrangement joins TRBV19 to TRBJ1-2, with 10 positions matching TRBD1. As DNA, the CDR3 is TGTGCCAGTAGTTCGGACAGGGGGGGCGGCTACACCTTC. Protein: CASSSDRGGGYTF.